Listed below are T cell receptor beta chains from one sample, sequenced in a study of CD8+ T cells in alopecia areata. The method was immunoSEQ multiplex PCR; TCRdb's version includes in-frame clones alone and lacks a portion of them. Of 120,000 or so clones listed, 55% to 65% are singletons. The sample consisted of CD4+ T cells sorted from blood. The origin of the receptors is a human donor in good health. Both conserved end residues are trimmed from each CDR3.

TRBV2	TRBJ1-5	ASSEGGQPQH
TRBV6-1	TRBJ2-7	ASGVGYEQY
TRBV29-1	TRBJ2-1	SGHRARGDEQF
TRBV29-1	TRBJ2-3	SVAPGQSTDTQY
TRBV29-1	TRBJ2-1	SAEGLF
TRBV29-1	TRBJ2-3	SVERGTGKTDTQY
TRBV6-5	TRBJ2-7	ASSEQAYEQY
TRBV4-1	TRBJ1-1	ASSPRLGQTEAF
TRBV30	TRBJ1-4	AWSVIRGTNEKLF
TRBV4-1	TRBJ2-3	ASSQDSTIPTDTQY
TRBV4-1	TRBJ1-6	ASSQADSNSPLH
TRBV27	TRBJ2-1	ASSSGGGRRNEQF
TRBV11-2	TRBJ2-5	ASTNGDRGSWETQY
TRBV29-1	TRBJ2-2	SVRQGAGGELF
TRBV2	TRBJ1-5	ASSEWLGGVSQH
TRBV2	TRBJ1-2	ASRARGSYGYT
TRBV30	TRBJ2-3	AWSGSTDTQY
TRBV21-1	TRBJ2-6	ASEVFAGANVLT
TRBV15	TRBJ1-2	ATSRDSVYDYT
TRBV29-1	TRBJ2-3	SVYPGLEIDTQY
TRBV9	TRBJ1-1	ASSASPVLGTEAF
TRBV4-1	TRBJ2-7	ASSQGALRQGDNEQY
TRBV2	TRBJ2-1	ASILGQGIANEQF
TRBV7-6	TRBJ1-1	ASSFSGDTEAF
TRBV5-6	TRBJ1-2	ASSLFSVTYGYT
TRBV6-6	TRBJ2-7	ASSYSTEHEQY
TRBV9	TRBJ1-3	ASSVESGNTIY
TRBV6-5	TRBJ2-7	ASGSGGGYEQY
TRBV9	TRBJ1-6	ASSVEFGNSPLH
TRBV6-5	TRBJ1-2	ASSWSPRDRVYGYT
TRBV7-8	TRBJ1-5	ASSQGISNQPQH
TRBV5-1	TRBJ1-1	ASSLTGTGTEAF
TRBV29-1	TRBJ2-7	SVWDRGLNEQY
TRBV14	TRBJ1-1	ASSPQGRVRGTEAF
TRBV28	TRBJ1-2	ASSLGTHGRGYT
TRBV7-9	TRBJ2-3	ASSFLAGGQDTQY
TRBV14	TRBJ1-5	ASSGKLGQPQH
TRBV29-1	TRBJ1-4	SVADRIESEKLF
TRBV5-1	TRBJ2-7	ASSLTGGREQY
TRBV15	TRBJ2-1	ATSRDRAGHNEQF
TRBV13	TRBJ2-1	ASSLGRGISSYNEQF
TRBV30	TRBJ1-5	AWGGHFDQPQH
TRBV6-1	TRBJ2-3	ASSDSERDTQY
TRBV5-6	TRBJ1-1	ASGKEHTEAF
TRBV29-1	TRBJ1-2	SVVATRQGADGYT
TRBV5-1	TRBJ2-5	ASSLRGRETQY
TRBV2	TRBJ2-1	ASRWTLAGLV
TRBV30	TRBJ2-7	AWAGVHEQY
TRBV9	TRBJ2-7	ASSPSYIPGEQY
TRBV2	TRBJ2-5	ASRLQGQETQY
TRBV29-1	TRBJ1-1	SVPPRGGTEAF
TRBV4-2	TRBJ1-1	ASSPPPTRNTEAF
TRBV5-4	TRBJ2-2	ASSLLADNTGELF